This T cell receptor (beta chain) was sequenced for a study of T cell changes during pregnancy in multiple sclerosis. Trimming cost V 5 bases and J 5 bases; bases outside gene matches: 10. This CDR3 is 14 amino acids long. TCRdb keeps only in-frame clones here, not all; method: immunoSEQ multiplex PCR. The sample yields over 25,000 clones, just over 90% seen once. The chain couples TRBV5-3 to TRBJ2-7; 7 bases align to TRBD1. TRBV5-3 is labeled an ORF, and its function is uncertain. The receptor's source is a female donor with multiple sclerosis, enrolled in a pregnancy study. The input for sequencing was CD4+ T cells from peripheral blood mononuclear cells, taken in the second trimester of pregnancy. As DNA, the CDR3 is TGTGCCAGAAGTGCCGGGACAGAGCGGAACGAGCAGTACTTC. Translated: CARSAGTERNEQYF.